This TCR beta chain was captured in a study of graft-versus-host responses after intestinal transplantation. Looking at the study overall: Induction with anti-thymocyte globulin, then tacrolimus and steroids for approximately three years, was given to all recipients.

Repertoires were generated with immunoSEQ multiplex PCR, while TCRdb's copy carries only in-frame clones and drops some. The sample holds about 26,000 clones; more than 75% are singletons and the top ten take 0.7%. V shed 2 bases and J shed 4 bases, with 9 bases lying between them. The CDR3 extends over 13 amino acids. Germline V gene sequence: CDR1 SGHRS, CDR2 YFSETQ. About this clone itself: Its target is not known.

General observations from the study: The study associated peak circulating GvH clone levels with early post-transplant HvG declines. Analysis identified GvH clones in recipient marrow, with some appearing first in ileum or blood.

The input for sequencing was unstimulated CD4+ T cells sorted from spleen or lymph node cells, taken before intestinal transplant. V usage is TRBV5-1 and J usage is TRBJ1-2, with D possibly TRBD1 on 6 matching bases. The source of this sequence is a human donor who received an intestinal transplant. Here the CDR3 reads CASSLTGTYGYTF. CDR3 coding DNA: TGCGCCAGCAGCTTAACAGGGACCTATGGCTACACCTTC.